What follows describes a single T cell receptor (beta chain). No antigen is known for it. PCR employed 60 Vbeta and 13 Jbeta primers. Generated by immunoSEQ multiplex PCR, the TCRdb table keeps only in-frame clones and is missing some. The table has 150,000 to 200,000 clones, 76% seen once. This specimen belongs to a study of cytomegalovirus exposure and HLA in healthy donors. Study-level background: HLA-typed donors were the source of tens of millions of unique TCRs held in an early data release.

Study results and caveats: An analysis that came later showed most CMV-associated TCR beta chains appearing HLA-restricted.

Deletions cut 10 bases from V and 2 bases from J, with 12 bases between. There are 12 residues in the CDR3. The germline gives CDR1 SNHLY, CDR2 FYNNEI. These donors counted as nominally healthy when sampled, but unrecorded immune exposures were likely. The sequence came from a man younger than 35 in good health and CMV-seronegative. This chain uses TRBV2 with TRBJ2-7; possible D gene TRBD1, 6 bases. The sample taken for sequencing was PBMCs. DNA for the CDR3: TGTGCCACCTGGGACACAGCCTACGAGCAGTACTTC. Protein: CATWDTAYEQYF.